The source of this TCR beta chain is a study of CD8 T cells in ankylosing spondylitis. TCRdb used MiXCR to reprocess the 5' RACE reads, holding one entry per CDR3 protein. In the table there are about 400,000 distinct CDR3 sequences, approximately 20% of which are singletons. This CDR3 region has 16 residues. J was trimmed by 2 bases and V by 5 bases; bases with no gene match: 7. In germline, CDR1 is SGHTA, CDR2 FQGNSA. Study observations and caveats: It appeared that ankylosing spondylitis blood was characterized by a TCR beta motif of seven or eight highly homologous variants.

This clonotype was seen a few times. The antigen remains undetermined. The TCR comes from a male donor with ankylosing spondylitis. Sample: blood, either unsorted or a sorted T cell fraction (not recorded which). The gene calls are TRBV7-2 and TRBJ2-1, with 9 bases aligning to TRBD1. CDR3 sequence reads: CASSPGTGRPYNEQFF. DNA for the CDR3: TGTGCCAGCAGCCCCGGGACAGGGCGGCCCTACAATGAGCAGTTCTTC.